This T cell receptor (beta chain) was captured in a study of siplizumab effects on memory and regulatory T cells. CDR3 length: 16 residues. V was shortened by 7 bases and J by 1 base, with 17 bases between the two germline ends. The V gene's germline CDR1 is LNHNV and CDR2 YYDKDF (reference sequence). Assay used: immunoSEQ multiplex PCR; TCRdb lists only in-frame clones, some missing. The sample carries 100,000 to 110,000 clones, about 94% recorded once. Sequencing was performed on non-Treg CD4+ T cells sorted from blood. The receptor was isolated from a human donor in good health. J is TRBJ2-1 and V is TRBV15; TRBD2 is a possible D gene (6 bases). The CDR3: CATTGVGGASYNEQFF. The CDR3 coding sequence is TGTGCCACCACCGGAGTGGGCGGGGCGTCCTACAATGAGCAGTTCTTC.